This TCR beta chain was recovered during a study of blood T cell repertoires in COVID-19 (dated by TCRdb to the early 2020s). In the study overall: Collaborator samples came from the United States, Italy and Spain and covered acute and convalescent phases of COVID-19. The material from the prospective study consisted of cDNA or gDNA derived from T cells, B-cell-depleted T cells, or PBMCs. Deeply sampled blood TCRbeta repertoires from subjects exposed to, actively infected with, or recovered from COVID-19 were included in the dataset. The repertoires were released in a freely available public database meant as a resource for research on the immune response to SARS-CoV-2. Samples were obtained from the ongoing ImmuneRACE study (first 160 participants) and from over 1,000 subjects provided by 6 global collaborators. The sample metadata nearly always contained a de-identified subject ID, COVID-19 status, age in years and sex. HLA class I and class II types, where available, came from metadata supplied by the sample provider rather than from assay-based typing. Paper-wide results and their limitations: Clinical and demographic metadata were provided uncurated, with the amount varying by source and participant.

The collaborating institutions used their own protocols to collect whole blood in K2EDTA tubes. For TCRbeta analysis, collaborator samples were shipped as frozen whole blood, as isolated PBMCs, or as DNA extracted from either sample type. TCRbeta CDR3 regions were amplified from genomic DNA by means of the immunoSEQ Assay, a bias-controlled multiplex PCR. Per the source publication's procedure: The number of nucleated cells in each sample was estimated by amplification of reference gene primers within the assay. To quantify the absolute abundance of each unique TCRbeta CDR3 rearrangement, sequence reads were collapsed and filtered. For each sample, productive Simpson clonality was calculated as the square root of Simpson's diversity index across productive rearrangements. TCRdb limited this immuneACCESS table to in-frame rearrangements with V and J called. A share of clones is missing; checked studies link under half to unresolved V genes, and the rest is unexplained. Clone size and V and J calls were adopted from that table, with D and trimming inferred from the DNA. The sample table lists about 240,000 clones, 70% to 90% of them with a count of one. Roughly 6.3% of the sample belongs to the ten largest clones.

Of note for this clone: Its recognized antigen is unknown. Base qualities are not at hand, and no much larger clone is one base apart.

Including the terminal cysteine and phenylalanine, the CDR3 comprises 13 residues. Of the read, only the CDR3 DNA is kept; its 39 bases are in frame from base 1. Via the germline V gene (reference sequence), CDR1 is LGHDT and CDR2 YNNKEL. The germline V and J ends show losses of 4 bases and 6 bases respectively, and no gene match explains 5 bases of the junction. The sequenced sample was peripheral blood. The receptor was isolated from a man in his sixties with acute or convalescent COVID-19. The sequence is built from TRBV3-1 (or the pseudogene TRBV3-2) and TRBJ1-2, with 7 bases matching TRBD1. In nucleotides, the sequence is TGTGCCAGCAGCCTAGGGACAGTAGATGGCTACACCTTC. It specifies CASSLGTVDGYTF.